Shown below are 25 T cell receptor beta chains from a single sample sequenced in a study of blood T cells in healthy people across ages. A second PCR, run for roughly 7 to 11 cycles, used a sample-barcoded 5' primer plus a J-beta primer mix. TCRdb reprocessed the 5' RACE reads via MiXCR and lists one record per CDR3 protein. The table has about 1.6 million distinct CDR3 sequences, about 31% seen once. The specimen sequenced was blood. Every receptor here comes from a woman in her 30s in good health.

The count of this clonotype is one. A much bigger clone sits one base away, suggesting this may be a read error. CDR3 nucleotide sequence: TGCAGCGTCCTTGGGGGTTTTCGAGAGACCCAGTACTTC. This translates into CSVLGGFRETQYF. The chain joins TRBV29-1 to TRBJ2-5; possibly TRBD1 or TRBD2 for D (5 bases each). Germline V gene lookup returns CDR1 SQVTM and CDR2 ANQGSEA. V gave up 6 bases and J gave up 4 bases, with 15 bases separating them. This CDR3 has 13 amino acids.

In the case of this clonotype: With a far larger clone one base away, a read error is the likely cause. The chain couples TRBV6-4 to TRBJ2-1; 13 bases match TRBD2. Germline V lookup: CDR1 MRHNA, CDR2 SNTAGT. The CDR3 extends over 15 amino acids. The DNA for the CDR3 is TGTGCCAGCAGTCAACTAGCGGGGGGGTACAATGGGCAGTTCTTC. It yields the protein CASSQLAGGYNGQFF.

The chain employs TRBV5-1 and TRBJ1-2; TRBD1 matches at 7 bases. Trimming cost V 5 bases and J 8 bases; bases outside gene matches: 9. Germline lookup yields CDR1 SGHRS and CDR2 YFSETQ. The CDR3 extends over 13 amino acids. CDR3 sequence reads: CASRAGPDRGYTF. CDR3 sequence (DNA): TGCGCCAGCAGGGCCGGGCCGGACAGGGGCTACACCTTC.

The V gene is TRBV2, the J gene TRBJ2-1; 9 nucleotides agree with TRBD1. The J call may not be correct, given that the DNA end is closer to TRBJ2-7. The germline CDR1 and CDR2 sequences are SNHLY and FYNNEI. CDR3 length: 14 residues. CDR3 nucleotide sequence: TGTGCCAGCAGCCGGGACAGGGAGATAGCGGCGCAGTACTTC. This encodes CASSRDREIAAQYF.

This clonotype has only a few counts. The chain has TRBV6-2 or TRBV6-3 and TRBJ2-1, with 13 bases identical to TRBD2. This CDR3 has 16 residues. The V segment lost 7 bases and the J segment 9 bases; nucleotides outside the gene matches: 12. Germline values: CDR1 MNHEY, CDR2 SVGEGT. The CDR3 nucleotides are TGTGCCAGCATTCAAGGGACTAGCGGGATATTTAGTGAGCAGTTCTTC. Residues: CASIQGTSGIFSEQFF.

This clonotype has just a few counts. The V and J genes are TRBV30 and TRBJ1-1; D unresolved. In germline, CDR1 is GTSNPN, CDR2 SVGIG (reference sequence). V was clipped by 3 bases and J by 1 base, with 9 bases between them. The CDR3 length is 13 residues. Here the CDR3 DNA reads TGTGCCTGGAGAAGGGTCCCGAACACTGAAGCTTTCTTT. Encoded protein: CAWRRVPNTEAFF.

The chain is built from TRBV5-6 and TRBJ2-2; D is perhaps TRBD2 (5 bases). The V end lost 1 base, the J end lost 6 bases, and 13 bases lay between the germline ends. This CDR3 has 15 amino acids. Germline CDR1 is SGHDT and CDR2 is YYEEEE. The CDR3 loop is CASSLRRLSAGELFF. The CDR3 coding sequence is TGTGCCAGCAGCTTGAGGAGGTTGAGTGCCGGGGAGCTGTTTTTT. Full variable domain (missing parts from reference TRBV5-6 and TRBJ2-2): DAGVTQSPTHLIKTRGQQVTLRCSPKSGHDTVSWYQQALGQGPQFIFQYYEEEERQRGNFPDRFSGHQFPNYSSELNVNALLLGDSALYLCASSLRRLSAGELFFGEGSRLTVL.

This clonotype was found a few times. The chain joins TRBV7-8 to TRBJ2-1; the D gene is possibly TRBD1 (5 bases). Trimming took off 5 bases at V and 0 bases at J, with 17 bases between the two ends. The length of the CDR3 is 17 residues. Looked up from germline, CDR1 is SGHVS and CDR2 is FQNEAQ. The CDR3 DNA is TGTGCCAGCAGCCCCGAACGCCTAGGGGTCTCCTACAATGAGCAGTTCTTC. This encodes CASSPERLGVSYNEQFF.

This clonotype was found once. CDR3 loop: CASSGQGEGYGQYF. The CDR3 DNA follows: TGTGCCAGCAGTGGACAGGGGGAGGGCTACGGGCAGTACTTC. The chain recombines TRBV28 with TRBJ2-4; 10 bases map to TRBD1. Germline V CDR1 and CDR2: MDHEN, SYDVKM. V dropped 5 bases and J dropped 13; count of bases not matched to a gene: 11. The CDR3 spans 14 residues.

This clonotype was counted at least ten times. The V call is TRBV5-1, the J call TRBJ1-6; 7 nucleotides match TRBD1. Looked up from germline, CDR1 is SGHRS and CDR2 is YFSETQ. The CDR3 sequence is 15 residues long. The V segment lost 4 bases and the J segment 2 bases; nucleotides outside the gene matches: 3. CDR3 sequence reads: CASSVDRAYNSPLHF. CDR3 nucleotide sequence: TGCGCCAGCAGCGTCGACAGGGCCTATAATTCACCCCTCCACTTT.

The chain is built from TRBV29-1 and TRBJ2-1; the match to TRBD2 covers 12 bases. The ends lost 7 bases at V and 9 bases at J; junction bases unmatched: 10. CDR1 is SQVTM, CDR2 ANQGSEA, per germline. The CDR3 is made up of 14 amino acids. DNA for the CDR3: TGCAGCGACCGACTAGCGGGAGTCGAAGGTGAGCAGTTCTTC. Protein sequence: CSDRLAGVEGEQFF.

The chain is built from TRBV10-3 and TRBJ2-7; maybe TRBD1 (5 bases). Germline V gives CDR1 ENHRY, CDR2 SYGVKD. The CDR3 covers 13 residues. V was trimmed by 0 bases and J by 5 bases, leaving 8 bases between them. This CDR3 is CAISESQGNEQYF. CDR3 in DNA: TGTGCCATCAGTGAGTCTCAGGGAAACGAGCAGTACTTC.

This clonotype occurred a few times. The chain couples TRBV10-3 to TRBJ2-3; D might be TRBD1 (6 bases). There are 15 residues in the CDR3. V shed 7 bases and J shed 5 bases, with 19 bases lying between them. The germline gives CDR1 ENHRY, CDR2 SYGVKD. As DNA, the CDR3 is TGTGCCATCAAGCCTGCAGGGGACCCTCTAGATACGCAGTATTTT. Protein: CAIKPAGDPLDTQYF.

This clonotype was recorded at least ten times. The CDR3 is CSVEVRTGNEQYF. CDR3 nucleotide sequence: TGCAGCGTTGAAGTTAGGACAGGGAACGAGCAGTACTTC. The chain is built from TRBV29-1 and TRBJ2-7, with 8 positions matching TRBD1. Unmatched junction bases numbered 4, after V lost 1 base and J lost 5 bases. The CDR3 has 13 amino acids. The germline gives CDR1 SQVTM, CDR2 ANQGSEA.

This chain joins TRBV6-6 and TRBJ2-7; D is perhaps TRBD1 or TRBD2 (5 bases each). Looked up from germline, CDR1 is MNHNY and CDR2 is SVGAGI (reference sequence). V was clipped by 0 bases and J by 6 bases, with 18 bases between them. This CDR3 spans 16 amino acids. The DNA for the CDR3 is TGTGCCAGCAGTTACTCTATATCTAGTGGGGGATCCGAGCAGTACTTC. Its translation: CASSYSISSGGSEQYF.

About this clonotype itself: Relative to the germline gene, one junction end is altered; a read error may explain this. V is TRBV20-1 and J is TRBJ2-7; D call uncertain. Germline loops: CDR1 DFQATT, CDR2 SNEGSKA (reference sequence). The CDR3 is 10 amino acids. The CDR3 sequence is CSANTYVQYF. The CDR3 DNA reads TGCAGTGCTAACACCTACGTGCAGTACTTC.

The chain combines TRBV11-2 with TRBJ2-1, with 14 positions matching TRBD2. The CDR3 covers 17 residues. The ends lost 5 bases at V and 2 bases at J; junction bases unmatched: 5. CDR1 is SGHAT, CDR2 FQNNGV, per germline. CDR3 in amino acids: CASSPRTSGRPYNEQFF. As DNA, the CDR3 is TGTGCCAGCAGCCCTCGGACTAGCGGGAGGCCCTACAATGAGCAGTTCTTC.

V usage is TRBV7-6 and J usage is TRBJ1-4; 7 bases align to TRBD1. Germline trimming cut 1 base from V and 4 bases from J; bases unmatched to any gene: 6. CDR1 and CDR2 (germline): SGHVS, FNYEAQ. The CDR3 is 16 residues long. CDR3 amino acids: CASSLVGDRNNEKLFF. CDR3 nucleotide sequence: TGTGCCAGCAGCTTAGTGGGGGACAGAAATAATGAAAAACTGTTTTTT.

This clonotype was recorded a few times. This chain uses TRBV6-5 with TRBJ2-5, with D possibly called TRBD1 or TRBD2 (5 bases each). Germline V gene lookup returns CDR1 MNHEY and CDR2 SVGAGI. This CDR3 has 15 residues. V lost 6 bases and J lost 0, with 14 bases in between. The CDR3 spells CASSRGGADQETQYF. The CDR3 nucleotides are TGTGCCAGCAGCCGGGGCGGAGCGGACCAAGAGACCCAGTACTTC.

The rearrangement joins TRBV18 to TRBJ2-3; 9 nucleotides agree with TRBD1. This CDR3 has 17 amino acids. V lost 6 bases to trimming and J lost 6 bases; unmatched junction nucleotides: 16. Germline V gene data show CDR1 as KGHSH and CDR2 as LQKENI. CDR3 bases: TGTGCCAGCTCTACCAAAGTCCGGGACAGGGATACGGATACGCAGTATTTT. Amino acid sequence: CASSTKVRDRDTDTQYF.

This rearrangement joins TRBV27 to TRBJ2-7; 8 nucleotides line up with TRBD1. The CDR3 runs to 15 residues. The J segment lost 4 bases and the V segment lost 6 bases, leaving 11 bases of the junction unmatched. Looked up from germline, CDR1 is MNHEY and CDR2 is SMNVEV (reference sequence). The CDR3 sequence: CASRKPTGVGYEQYF. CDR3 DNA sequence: TGTGCCAGCAGAAAGCCGACAGGGGTTGGATACGAGCAGTACTTC.

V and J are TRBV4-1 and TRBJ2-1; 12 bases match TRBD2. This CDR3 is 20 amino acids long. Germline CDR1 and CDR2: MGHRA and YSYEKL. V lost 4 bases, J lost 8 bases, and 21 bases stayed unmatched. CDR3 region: CASSPRGLAGGSASSDEQFF. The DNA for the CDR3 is TGCGCCAGCAGCCCAAGAGGGCTAGCGGGAGGGAGTGCCTCTTCGGATGAGCAGTTCTTC.

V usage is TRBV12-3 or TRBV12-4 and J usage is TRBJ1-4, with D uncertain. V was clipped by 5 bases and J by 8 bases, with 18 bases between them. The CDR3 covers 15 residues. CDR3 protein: CASSPHGKEGEKLFF. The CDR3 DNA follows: TGTGCCAGCAGTCCCCATGGGAAGGAAGGAGAAAAACTGTTTTTT.

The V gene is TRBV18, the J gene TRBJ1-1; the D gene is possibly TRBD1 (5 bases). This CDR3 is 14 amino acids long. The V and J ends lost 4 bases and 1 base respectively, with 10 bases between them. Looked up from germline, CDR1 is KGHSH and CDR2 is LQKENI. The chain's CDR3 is CASSQQAPNTEAFF. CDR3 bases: TGTGCCAGCTCACAACAGGCCCCGAACACTGAAGCTTTCTTT. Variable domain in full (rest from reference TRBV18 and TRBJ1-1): NAGVMQNPRHLVRRRGQEARLRCSPMKGHSHVYWYRQLPEEGLKFMVYLQKENIIDESGMPKERFSAEFPKEGPSILRIQQVVRGDSAAYFCASSQQAPNTEAFFGQGTRLTVV.

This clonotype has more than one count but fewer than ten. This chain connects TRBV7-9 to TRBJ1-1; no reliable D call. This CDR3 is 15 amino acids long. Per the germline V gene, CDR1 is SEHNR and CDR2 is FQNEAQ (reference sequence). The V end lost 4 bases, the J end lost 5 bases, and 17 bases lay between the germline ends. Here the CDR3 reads CASSSGRLVKTEAFF. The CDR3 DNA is TGTGCCAGCAGCTCAGGACGGTTAGTAAAGACTGAAGCTTTCTTT.